The T cell receptor beta chain described here comes from a study of blood T cell repertoires in COVID-19. The overall study: Spain, Italy and the United States supplied samples that represented acute and convalescent COVID-19. Sources were T cells, B-cell-depleted T cells, or PBMCs; the material itself was cDNA or gDNA.

There are a few counts of this clone. In the original workflow: Estimation of nucleated cell counts relied on the amplification of reference gene primers. Here immunoSEQ multiplex PCR was the method, and the copy in TCRdb shows in-frame clones only, minus some. For V, J and clone size, that table is used; D and trimming come from the DNA. The sample has approximately 70,000 clones; around four fifths are singletons. CDR1 and CDR2 (germline): LNHDA, SQIVND (reference sequence). The trim removed 9 bases at V and 8 bases at J, leaving 12 bases unmatched. This CDR3 has 15 amino acids. This sequence was found in a woman between 50 and 59 years old with acute or convalescent COVID-19. This rearrangement joins TRBV19 to TRBJ2-2; 10 nucleotides align to TRBD2. The sample was peripheral blood. The CDR3 nucleotides read TGTGCCAGCAAAGACCGATCTAGCGGGAGAGGGGAGCTGTTTTTT. It codes for CASKDRSSGRGELFF.